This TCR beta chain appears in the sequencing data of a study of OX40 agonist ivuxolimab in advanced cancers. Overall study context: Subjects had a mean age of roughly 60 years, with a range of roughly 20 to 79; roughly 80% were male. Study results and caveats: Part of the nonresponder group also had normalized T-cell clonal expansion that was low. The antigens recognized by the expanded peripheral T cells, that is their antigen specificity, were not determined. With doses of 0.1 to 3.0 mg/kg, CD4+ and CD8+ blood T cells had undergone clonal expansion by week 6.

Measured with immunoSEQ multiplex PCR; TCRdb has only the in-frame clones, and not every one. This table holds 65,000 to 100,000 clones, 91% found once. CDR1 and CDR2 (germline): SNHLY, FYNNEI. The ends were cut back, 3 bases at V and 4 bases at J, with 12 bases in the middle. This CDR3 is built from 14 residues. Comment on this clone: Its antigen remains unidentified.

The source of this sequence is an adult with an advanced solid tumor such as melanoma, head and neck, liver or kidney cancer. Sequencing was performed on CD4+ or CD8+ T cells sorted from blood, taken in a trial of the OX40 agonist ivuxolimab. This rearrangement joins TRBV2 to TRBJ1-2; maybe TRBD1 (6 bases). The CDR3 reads CASSDRGNSYGYTF. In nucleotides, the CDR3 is TGTGCCAGCAGTGACAGGGGTAACTCCTATGGCTACACCTTC.